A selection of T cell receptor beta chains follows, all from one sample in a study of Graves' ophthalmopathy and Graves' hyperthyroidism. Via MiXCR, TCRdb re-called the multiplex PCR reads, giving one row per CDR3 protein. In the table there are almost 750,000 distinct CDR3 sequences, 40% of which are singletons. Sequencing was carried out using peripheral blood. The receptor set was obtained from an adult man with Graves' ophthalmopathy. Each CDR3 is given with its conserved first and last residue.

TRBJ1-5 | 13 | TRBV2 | CATSGRINQPQHF
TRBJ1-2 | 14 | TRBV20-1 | CSALRTGGDYGYTF
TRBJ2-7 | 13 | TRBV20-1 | CSASPGSAHEQYF
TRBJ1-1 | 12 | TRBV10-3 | CAISDRYTEAFF
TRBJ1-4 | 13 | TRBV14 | CASSQDLAEKLFF
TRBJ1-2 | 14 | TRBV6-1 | CASSETRGPWGYTF
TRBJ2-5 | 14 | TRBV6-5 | CASSYGGRQETQYF
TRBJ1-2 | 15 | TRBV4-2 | CASSQDRRTNYGYTF
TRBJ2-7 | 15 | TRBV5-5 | CASSLVTGANYEQYF
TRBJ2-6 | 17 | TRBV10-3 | CASNIPIGISGANVLTF
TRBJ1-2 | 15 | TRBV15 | CATSRGGSRGFGYTF
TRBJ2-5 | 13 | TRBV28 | CASREGAKETQYF
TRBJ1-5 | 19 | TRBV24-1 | CATSDSTGPPGASNQPQHF
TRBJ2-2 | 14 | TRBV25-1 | CASSYRDDTGELFF
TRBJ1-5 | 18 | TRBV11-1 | CASSLARGTGGINQPQHF
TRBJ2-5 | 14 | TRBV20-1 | CSARVFYRQETQYF
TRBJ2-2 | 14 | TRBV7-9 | CASSLGHYTGELFF
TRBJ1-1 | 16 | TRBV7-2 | CASSPRQGSTSTEAFF
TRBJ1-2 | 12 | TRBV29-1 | CSVEVGDYGYTF
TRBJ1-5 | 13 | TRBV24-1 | CATTSGTGDDEHF
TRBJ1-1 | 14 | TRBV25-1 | CASSDSGLGTEAFF
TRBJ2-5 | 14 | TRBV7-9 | CASSLEQGFKTQYF
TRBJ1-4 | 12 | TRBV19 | CASSVRGSKLFF
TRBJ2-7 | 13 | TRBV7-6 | CASSAGYRYEQYF
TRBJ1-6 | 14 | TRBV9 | CASSVGDRNSPLHF
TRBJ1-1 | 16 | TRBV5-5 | CASSTGVVKQNTEAFF